The 9 T cell receptor beta chains in this list originate from one sample, sequenced in a study of T cell therapy after organ transplantation. Assay: immunoSEQ multiplex PCR; the TCRdb copy retains only in-frame clones and omits some. The table shows 50,000 or so clones, with about 95% occurring only once. No antigen has been identified for these receptors. This specimen was CD8+ T cells from blood, taken before autologous CMV-specific T cell therapy. The receptors here all came from a human patient who had received a solid organ transplant and had CMV disease.

CDR3 loop: CASSSAEVGYNEQFF. The CDR3 DNA sequence: TGCGCCAGCAGCTCAGCGGAGGTGGGGTACAATGAGCAGTTCTTC. The chain employs TRBV5-1 and TRBJ2-1; D is possibly TRBD2 (5 bases). V was cut by 3 bases and J by 4 bases, with 14 bases left in between. The CDR3 loop spans 15 amino acids. Germline assignment: CDR1 SGHRS and CDR2 YFSETQ.

V is TRBV30 and J is TRBJ2-2; TRBD1 is a possible D gene (5 bases). Germline V gene lookup returns CDR1 GTSNPN and CDR2 SVGIG (reference sequence). The V end lost 1 base, the J end lost 4 bases, and 10 bases lay between the germline ends. This CDR3 is built from 14 residues. CDR3 in amino acids: CAWSARVGTGELFF. DNA for the CDR3: TGTGCCTGGAGTGCCAGGGTTGGCACCGGGGAGCTGTTTTTT. Supplemented by reference TRBV30 and TRBJ2-2, the full variable domain reads SQTIHQWPATLVQPVGSPLSLECTVEGTSNPNLYWYRQAAGRGLQLLFYSVGIGQISSEVPQNLSASRPQDRQFILSSKKLLLSDSGFYLCAWSARVGTGELFFGEGSRLTVL.

The V gene is TRBV13, the J gene TRBJ1-3, with D maybe TRBD1 (6 bases). Trimming stripped 0 bases from V and 2 bases from J, with 8 bases between. CDR3 length equals 15 residues. Germline CDR1 reads PRHDT; CDR2 reads FYEKMQ (reference sequence). DNA for the CDR3: TGTGCCAGCAGCTTAGGGGCAGGGGCTGGAAACACCATATATTTT. This sequence encodes CASSLGAGAGNTIYF.

This chain links TRBV6-6 with TRBJ1-5; 9 nucleotides match TRBD1. The CDR3 contains 15 residues. V gave up 5 bases and J gave up 2 bases; unmatched junction bases: 4. Germline CDR1 reads MNHNY; CDR2 reads SVGAGI (reference sequence). The chain's CDR3 is CASSPDRGGNQPQHF. Here the CDR3 DNA reads TGTGCCAGCAGTCCGGACAGGGGAGGCAATCAGCCCCAGCATTTT.

The chain carries TRBV7-6 and TRBJ1-2; D is perhaps TRBD1 (6 bases). V lost 5 bases to trimming and J lost 2 bases, with 15 bases between them. The length of the CDR3 is 15 residues. Germline CDR1 is SGHVS and CDR2 is FNYEAQ. CDR3 in amino acids: CASSGGRGGNYGYTF. The CDR3, as DNA: TGTGCCAGCAGCGGAGGACGAGGGGGAAACTATGGCTACACCTTC.

The J gene is TRBJ2-1, the V gene TRBV27; possible D gene TRBD1, 5 bases. The CDR3 has 11 residues. Per germline, CDR1 MNHEY and CDR2 SMNVEV (reference sequence). Trimming stripped 3 bases from V and 8 bases from J, with 5 bases between. The CDR3 nucleotides read TGTGCCAGCAGTTTGGGGCATGAGCAGTTCTTC. Translation: CASSLGHEQFF.

This clone was recorded once. The rearrangement uses TRBV6-5 and TRBJ1-1; tentatively, D is TRBD1 (5 bases). CDR1 is MNHEY and CDR2 is SVGAGI in the germline V gene. The CDR3 loop spans 13 amino acids. Trimming pared 0 bases from V and 7 bases from J, leaving 9 bases between. CDR3 sequence (DNA): TGTGCCAGCAGTTACTCAGGGGATGGTGAAGCTTTCTTT. It is translated as CASSYSGDGEAFF.

The chain combines TRBV4-2 with TRBJ2-7; 8 nucleotides match TRBD2. This CDR3 has 16 amino acids. V gave up 0 bases and J gave up 2 bases; unmatched junction bases: 6. Germline V CDR1 and CDR2: LGHNA, YNFKEQ. CDR3 protein: CASSQESSGLAYEQYF. CDR3 nucleotide sequence: TGTGCCAGCAGCCAAGAATCTAGCGGGCTGGCCTACGAGCAGTACTTC.

The gene calls are TRBV6-5 and TRBJ2-1, with TRBD2 identical over 12 bases. Trimming took 10 bases from V and 4 from J; bases not matched to a gene: 2. This CDR3 has 13 amino acids. CDR1 is MNHEY, CDR2 SVGAGI, per germline. The DNA for the CDR3 is TGTGCCACCGGACTAGCGGGATACAATGAGCAGTTCTTC. Protein product: CATGLAGYNEQFF.